This T cell receptor (beta chain) originates from a study of cytomegalovirus exposure and HLA in healthy donors. This clone turned up a few times. CDR3 size: 13 residues. Trimming removed 8 bases at V and 2 bases at J, with 12 bases between. Germline V gene lookup returns CDR1 SNHLY and CDR2 FYNNEI. Sequencing used immunoSEQ multiplex PCR; TCRdb keeps in-frame clones, though not all of them. The sample carries 180,000 or so clones, 84% recorded once. This TCR was sampled from a woman in her thirties in good health and CMV-seropositive. V and J are TRBV2 and TRBJ1-2; maybe TRBD1 (5 bases). The material sequenced was PBMCs. The CDR3 loop is CASDQGVNYGYTF. DNA of the CDR3: TGTGCCAGCGACCAAGGGGTAAACTATGGCTACACCTTC. The full variable domain, with the rest looked up from reference TRBV2 and TRBJ1-2, is EPEVTQTPSHQVTQMGQEVILRCVPISNHLYFYWYRQILGQKVEFLVSFYNNEISEKSEIFDDQFSVERPDGSNFTLKIRSTKLEDSAMYFCASDQGVNYGYTFGSGTRLTVV.